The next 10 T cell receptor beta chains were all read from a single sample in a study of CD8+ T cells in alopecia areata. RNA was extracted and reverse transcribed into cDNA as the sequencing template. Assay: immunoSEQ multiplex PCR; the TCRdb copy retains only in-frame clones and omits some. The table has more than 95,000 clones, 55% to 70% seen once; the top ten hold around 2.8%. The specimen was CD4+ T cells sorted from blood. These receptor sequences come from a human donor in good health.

This chain's CDR3 is CASSVGQSETQYF. The CDR3 nucleotides read TGTGCCAGCAGCGTAGGTCAGTCAGAGACCCAGTACTTC. The chain carries TRBV9 and TRBJ2-5; D not resolved. Trimming removed 0 bases at V and 4 bases at J, with 7 bases between. The CDR3 sequence is 13 residues long. Germline V CDR1 and CDR2: SGDLS, YYNGEE. Supplemented by reference TRBV9 and TRBJ2-5, the full variable domain reads DSGVTQTPKHLITATGQRVTLRCSPRSGDLSVYWYQQSLDQGLQFLIQYYNGEERAKGNILERFSAQQFPDLHSELNLSSLELGDSALYFCASSVGQSETQYFGPGTRLLVL.

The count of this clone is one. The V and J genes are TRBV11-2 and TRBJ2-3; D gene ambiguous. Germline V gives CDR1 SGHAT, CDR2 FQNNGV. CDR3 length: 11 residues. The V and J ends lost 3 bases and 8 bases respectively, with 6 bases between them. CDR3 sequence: CASSFTTTQYF. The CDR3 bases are TGTGCCAGCAGCTTCACTACTACGCAGTATTTT.

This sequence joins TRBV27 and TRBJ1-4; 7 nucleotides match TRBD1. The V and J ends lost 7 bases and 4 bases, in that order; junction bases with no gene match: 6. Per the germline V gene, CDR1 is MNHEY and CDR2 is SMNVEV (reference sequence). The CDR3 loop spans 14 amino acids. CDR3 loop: CASTGTARNEKLFF. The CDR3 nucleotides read TGTGCCAGCACTGGGACAGCCCGTAATGAAAAACTGTTTTTT.

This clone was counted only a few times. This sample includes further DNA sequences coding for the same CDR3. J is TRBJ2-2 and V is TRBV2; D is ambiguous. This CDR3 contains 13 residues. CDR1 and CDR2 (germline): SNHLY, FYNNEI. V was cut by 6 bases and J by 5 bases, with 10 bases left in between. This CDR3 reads CASRTGGTGELFF. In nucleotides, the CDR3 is TGTGCCAGCAGAACGGGTGGGACCGGGGAGCTGTTTTTT.

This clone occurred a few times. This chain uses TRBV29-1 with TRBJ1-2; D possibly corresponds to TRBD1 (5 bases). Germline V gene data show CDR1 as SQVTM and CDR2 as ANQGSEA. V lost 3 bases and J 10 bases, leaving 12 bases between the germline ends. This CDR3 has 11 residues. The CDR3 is CSVDRAFTYTF. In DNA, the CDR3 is TGCAGCGTTGACAGGGCGTTTACCTACACCTTC. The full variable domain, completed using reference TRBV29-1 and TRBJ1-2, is SAVISQKPSRDICQRGTSLTIQCQVDSQVTMMFWYRQQPGQSLTLIATANQGSEATYESGFVIDKFPISRPNLTFSTLTVSNMSPEDSSIYLCSVDRAFTYTFGSGTRLTVV.

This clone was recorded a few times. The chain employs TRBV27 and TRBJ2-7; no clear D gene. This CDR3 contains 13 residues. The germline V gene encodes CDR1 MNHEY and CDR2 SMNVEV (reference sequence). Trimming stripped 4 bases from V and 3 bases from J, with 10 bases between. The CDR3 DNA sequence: TGTGCCAGCAGTTCGAGGCAAAACTACGAGCAGTACTTC. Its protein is CASSSRQNYEQYF.

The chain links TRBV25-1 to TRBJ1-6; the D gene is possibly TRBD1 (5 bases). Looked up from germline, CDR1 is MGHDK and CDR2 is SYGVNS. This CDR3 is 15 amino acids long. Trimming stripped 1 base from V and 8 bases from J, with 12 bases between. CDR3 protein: CASSEFGTVDSPLHF. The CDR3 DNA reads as TGTGCCAGCAGTGAATTTGGGACTGTGGATTCACCCCTCCACTTT.

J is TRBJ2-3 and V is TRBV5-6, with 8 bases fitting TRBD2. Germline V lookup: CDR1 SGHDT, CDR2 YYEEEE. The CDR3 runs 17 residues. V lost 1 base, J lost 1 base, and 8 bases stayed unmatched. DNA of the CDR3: TGTGCCAGCAGCTTGCCGGGGGGGCGATCCCGCACAGATACGCAGTATTTT. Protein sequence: CASSLPGGRSRTDTQYF.

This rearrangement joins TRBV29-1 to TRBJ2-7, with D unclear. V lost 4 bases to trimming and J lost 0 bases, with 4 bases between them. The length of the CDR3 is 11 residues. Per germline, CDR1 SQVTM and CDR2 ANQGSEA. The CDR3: CSVVISYEQYF. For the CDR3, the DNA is TGCAGCGTTGTTATCTCCTACGAGCAGTACTTC.

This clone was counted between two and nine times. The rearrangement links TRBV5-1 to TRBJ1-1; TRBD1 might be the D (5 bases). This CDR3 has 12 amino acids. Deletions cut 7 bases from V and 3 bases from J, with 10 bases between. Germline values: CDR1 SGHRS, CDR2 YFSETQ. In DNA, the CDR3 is TGCGCCAGCTCCCCGGGGGACACTGAAGCTTTCTTT. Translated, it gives CASSPGDTEAFF.